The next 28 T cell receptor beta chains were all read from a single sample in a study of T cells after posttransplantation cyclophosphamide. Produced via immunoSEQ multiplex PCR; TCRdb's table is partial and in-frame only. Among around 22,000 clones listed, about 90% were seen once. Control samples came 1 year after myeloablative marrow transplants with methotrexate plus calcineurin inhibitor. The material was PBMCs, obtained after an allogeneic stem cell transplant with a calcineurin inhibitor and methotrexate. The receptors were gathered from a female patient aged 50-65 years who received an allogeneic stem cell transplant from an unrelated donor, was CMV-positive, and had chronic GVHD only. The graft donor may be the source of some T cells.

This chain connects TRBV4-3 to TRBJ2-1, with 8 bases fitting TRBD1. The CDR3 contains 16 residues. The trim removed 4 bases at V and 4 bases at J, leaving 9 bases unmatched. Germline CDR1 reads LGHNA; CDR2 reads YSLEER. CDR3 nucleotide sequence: TGCGCCAGCAGCCTCAGTGTGGGACAGGCGTACAATGAGCAGTTCTTC. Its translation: CASSLSVGQAYNEQFF.

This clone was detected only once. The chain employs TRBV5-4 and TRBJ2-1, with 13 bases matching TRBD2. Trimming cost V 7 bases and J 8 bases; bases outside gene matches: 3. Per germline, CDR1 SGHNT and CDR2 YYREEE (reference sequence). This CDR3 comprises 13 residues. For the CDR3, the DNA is TGTGCCAGCCGGACTAGCGGGAGCGATGAGCAGTTCTTC. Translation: CASRTSGSDEQFF.

The CDR3 coding sequence is TGTGCCAGCAGCCTCTTTCTCGACAGGCTGAGCAATCAGCCCCAGCATTTT. It specifies CASSLFLDRLSNQPQHF. V and J are TRBV7-2 and TRBJ1-5; possibly TRBD1 for D (6 bases). This CDR3 is built from 17 residues. V lost 5 bases and J lost 1, with 18 bases in between. Germline V gene sequence: CDR1 SGHTA, CDR2 FQGNSA.

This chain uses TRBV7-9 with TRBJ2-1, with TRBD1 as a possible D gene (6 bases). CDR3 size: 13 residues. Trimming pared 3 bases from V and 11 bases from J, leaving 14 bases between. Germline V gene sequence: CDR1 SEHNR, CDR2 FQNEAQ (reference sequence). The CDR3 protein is CASSFEQGNKQFF. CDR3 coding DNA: TGTGCCAGCAGCTTCGAACAGGGAAACAAGCAGTTCTTC.

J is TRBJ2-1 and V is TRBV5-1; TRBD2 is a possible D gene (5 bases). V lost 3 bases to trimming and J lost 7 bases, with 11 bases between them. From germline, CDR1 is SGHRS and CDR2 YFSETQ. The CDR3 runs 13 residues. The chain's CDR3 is CASSSERGNEQFF. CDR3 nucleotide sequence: TGCGCCAGCAGCTCGGAGCGAGGGAATGAGCAGTTCTTC.

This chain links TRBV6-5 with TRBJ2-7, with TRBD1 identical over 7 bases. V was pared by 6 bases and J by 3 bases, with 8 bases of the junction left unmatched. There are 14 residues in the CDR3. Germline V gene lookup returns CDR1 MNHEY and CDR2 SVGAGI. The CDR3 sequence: CASRTGTASYEQYF. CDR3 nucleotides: TGTGCCAGCAGGACCGGGACAGCGAGCTACGAGCAGTACTTC.

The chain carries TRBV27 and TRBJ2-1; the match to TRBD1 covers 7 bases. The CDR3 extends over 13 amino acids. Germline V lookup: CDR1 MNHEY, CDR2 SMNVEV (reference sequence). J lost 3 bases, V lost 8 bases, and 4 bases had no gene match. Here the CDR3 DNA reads TGTGCCAGCCAGGGACAGTTCTACAATGAGCAGTTCTTC. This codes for CASQGQFYNEQFF.

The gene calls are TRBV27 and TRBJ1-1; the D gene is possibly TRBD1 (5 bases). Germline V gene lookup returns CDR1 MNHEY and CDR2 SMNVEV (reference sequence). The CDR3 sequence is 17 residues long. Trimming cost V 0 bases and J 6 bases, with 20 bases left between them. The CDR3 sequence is CASSLSVPRQGGAEAFF. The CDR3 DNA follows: TGTGCCAGCAGTTTATCGGTACCTCGGCAGGGAGGCGCTGAAGCTTTCTTT.

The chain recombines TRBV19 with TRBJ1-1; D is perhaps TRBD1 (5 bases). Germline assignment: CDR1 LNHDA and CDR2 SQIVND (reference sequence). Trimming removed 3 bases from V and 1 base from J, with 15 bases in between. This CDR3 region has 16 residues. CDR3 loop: CASSIELVGANTEAFF. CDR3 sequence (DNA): TGTGCCAGTAGTATCGAGTTAGTTGGGGCGAACACTGAAGCTTTCTTT.

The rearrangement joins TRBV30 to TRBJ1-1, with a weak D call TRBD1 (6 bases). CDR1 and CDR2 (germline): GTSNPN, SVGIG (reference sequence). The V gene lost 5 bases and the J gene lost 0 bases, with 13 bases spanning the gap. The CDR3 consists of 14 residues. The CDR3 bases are TGTGCCTGGGTGCGTAGGGGGATGAACACTGAAGCTTTCTTT. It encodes CAWVRRGMNTEAFF.

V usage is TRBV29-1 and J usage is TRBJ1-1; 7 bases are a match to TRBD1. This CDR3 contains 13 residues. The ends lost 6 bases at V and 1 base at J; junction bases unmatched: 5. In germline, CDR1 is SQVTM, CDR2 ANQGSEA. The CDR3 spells CSVGDSWNTEAFF. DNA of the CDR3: TGCAGCGTGGGGGACAGCTGGAACACTGAAGCTTTCTTT.

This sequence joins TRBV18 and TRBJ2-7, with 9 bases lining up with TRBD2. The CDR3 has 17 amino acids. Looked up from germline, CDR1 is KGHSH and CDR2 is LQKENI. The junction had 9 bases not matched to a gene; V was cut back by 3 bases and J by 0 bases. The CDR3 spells CASSPTASGVPSYEQYF. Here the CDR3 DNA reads TGTGCCAGCTCACCGACTGCTAGCGGGGTGCCCTCCTACGAGCAGTACTTC.

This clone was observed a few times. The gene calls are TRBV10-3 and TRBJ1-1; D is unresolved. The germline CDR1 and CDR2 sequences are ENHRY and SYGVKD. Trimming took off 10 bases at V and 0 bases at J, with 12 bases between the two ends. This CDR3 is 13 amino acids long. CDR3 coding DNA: TGTGCCAGTAAACAACGATTGAACACTGAAGCTTTCTTT. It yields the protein CASKQRLNTEAFF.

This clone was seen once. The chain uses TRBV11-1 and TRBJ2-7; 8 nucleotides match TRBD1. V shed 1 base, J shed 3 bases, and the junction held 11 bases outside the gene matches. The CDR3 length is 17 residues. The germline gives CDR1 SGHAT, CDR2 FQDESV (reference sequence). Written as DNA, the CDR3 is TGTGCCAGCAGCTTAGTTGTTGGGCAGGGGGCTTACTACGAGCAGTACTTC. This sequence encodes CASSLVVGQGAYYEQYF.

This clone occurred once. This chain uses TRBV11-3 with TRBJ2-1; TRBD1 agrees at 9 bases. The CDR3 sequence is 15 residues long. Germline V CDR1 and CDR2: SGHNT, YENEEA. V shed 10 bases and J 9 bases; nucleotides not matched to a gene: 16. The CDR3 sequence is CATQAGQGRQGEQFF. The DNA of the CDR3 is TGTGCCACCCAAGCGGGACAGGGAAGACAGGGTGAGCAGTTCTTC.

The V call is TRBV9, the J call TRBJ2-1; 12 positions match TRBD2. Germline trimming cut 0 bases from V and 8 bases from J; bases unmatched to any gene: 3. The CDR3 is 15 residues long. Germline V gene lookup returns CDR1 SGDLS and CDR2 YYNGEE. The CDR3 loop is CASSVGLAGADEQFF. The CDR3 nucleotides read TGTGCCAGCAGCGTAGGACTAGCGGGAGCCGATGAGCAGTTCTTC. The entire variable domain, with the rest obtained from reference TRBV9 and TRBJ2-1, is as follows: DSGVTQTPKHLITATGQRVTLRCSPRSGDLSVYWYQQSLDQGLQFLIQYYNGEERAKGNILERFSAQQFPDLHSELNLSSLELGDSALYFCASSVGLAGADEQFFGPGTRLTVL.

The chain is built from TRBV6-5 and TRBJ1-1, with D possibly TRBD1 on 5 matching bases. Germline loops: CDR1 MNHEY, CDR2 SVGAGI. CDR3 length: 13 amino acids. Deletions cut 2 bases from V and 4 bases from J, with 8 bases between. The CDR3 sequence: CASSYQGVTEAFF. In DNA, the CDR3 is TGTGCCAGCAGTTACCAAGGGGTCACTGAAGCTTTCTTT.

The CDR3: CASSDRQGPSTDTQYF. The CDR3 nucleotides read TGTGCCAGCAGTGATCGACAGGGACCTAGCACAGATACGCAGTATTTT. The chain is built from TRBV2 and TRBJ2-3; 7 bases map to TRBD1. Germline V gene lookup returns CDR1 SNHLY and CDR2 FYNNEI. The CDR3 loop spans 16 amino acids. Trimming cost V 3 bases and J 0 bases; bases outside gene matches: 6.

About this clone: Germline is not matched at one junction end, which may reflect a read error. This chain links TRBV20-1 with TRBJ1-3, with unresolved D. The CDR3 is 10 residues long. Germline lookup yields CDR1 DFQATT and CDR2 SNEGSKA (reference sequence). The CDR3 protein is CAANGNTIYF. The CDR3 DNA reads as TGTGCGGCTAATGGAAACACCATATATTTT.

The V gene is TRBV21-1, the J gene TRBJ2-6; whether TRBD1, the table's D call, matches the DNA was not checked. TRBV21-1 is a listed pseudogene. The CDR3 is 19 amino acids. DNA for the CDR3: TGTGCCAGCAGCCCGCAGGAGACAGGGGACCGCTCTGGGGCCAACGTCCTGACTTTC. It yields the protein CASSPQETGDRSGANVLTF.

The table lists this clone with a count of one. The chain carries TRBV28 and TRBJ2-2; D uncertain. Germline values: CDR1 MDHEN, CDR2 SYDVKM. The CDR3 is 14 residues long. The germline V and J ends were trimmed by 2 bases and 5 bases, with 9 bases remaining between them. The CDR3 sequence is CASSLNGITGELFF. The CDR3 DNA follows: TGTGCCAGCAGTTTAAACGGTATTACCGGGGAGCTGTTTTTT.

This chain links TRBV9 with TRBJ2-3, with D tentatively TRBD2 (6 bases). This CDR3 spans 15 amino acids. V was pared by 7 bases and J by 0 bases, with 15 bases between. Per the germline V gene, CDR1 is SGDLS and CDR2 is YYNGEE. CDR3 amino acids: CASAHGGVSTDTQYF. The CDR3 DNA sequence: TGTGCCAGCGCTCACGGGGGAGTCAGCACAGATACGCAGTATTTT.

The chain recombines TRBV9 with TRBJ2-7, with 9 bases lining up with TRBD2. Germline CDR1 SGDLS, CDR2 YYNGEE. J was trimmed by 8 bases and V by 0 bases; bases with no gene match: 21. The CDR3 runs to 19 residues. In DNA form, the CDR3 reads TGTGCCAGCAGCGTAGAAGGAGATAGCGGGAGCTTAGGTGTCGACCAGCAGTACTTC. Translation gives CASSVEGDSGSLGVDQQYF.

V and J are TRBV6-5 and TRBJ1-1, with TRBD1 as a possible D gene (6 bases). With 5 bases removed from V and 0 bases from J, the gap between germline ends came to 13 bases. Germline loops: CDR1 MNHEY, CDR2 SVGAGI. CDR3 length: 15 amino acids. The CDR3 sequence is CASSGGARLNTEAFF. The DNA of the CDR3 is TGTGCCAGCAGTGGGGGGGCACGGCTGAACACTGAAGCTTTCTTT.

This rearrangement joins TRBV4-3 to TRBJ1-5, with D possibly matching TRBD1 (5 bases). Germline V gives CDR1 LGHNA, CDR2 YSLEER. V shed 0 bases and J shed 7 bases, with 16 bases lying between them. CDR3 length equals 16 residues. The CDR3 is CASSQDLGRAGQPQHF. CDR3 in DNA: TGCGCCAGCAGCCAAGATCTCGGGAGGGCAGGGCAGCCCCAGCATTTT.

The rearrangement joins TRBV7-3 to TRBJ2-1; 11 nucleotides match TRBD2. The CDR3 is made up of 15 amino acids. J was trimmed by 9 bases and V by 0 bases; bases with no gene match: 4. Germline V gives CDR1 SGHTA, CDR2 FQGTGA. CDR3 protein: CASSLTTSGSGEQFF. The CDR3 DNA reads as TGTGCCAGCAGCTTAACTACTAGCGGGAGCGGTGAGCAGTTCTTC.

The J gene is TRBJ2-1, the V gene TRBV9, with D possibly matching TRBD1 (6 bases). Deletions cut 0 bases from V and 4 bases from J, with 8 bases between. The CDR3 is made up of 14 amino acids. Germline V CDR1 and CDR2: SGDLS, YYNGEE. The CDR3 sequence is CASSVVDSYNEQFF. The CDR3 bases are TGTGCCAGCAGCGTAGTGGACAGTTACAATGAGCAGTTCTTC.

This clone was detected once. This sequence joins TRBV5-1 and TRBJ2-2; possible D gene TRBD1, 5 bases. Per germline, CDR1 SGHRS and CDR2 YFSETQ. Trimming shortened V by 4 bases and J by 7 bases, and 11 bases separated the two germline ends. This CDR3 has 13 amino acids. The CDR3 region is CASSGASLGELFF. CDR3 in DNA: TGCGCCAGCAGCGGGGCAAGTCTCGGGGAGCTGTTTTTT.